This T cell receptor beta chain originates from a study of blood T cell repertoires in COVID-19. Study overall: Collection of acute and convalescent COVID-19 samples took place in the United States, Italy and Spain. PBMCs, B-cell-depleted T cells, or T cells provided the cDNA or gDNA that made up the material.

The CDR3 consists of 16 residues. Germline CDR1 KGHSH, CDR2 LQKENI. Trimming took 5 bases from V and 1 from J; bases not matched to a gene: 5. In the study's own analysis: Amplification of reference gene primers was used by the study to estimate nucleated cell counts. Assay: immunoSEQ multiplex PCR; the TCRdb copy retains only in-frame clones and omits some. V, J and clone size derive from that table, while D and trimming were established from the DNA sequence. The sample holds tens of thousands of clones, approximately 87% seen once. This sequence originates from a human donor in a cohort sampled during active COVID-19. The chain recombines TRBV18 with TRBJ2-5; 12 bases agree with TRBD2. Sequencing was performed on peripheral blood. CDR3 protein: CASSRTSGKFQETQYF. As DNA, the CDR3 is TGTGCCAGCTCAAGGACTAGCGGGAAATTCCAAGAGACCCAGTACTTC.